These 22 T cell receptor beta chains came from one sample sequenced in a study of shared clonotypes between healthy human individuals. Assay used: immunoSEQ multiplex PCR; TCRdb lists only in-frame clones, some missing. The sample yields more than 2,000,000 clones, 80% to 95% seen once. Sequencing was done on a sample of naive CD4+ T cells from PBMCs. Subset given: CD45RA+ positively selected. These receptors originate from a man in his late teens or twenties in good health. Some clones in this sample may be carry-over from other donors' samples.

In this sample, this clone turned up once. This chain links TRBV2 with TRBJ2-5; perhaps D is TRBD1 or TRBD2 (6 bases each). This CDR3 region has 13 residues. Germline CDR1 reads SNHLY; CDR2 reads FYNNEI. Trimming shortened V by 7 bases and J by 5 bases, and 14 bases separated the two germline ends. The CDR3 reads CASTSRGRETQYF. Written as DNA, the CDR3 is TGTGCCAGCACTAGTCGGGGGCGGGAGACCCAGTACTTC.

The CDR3 loop reads CASSGQGRDYEQYF. CDR3 coding DNA: TGTGCCAGTAGCGGACAGGGTAGGGACTACGAGCAGTACTTC. The chain is built from TRBV19 and TRBJ2-7; TRBD1 matches at 8 bases. This CDR3 is 14 amino acids long. V lost 6 bases to trimming and J lost 3 bases; unmatched junction nucleotides: 7. Germline values: CDR1 LNHDA, CDR2 SQIVND (reference sequence).

J is TRBJ1-4 and V is TRBV11-2, with TRBD1 as a possible D gene (6 bases). V gave up 4 bases and J gave up 5 bases, with 11 bases separating them. Germline values: CDR1 SGHAT, CDR2 FQNNGV. This CDR3 comprises 14 residues. The CDR3 here is CASSSDRWNEKLFF. CDR3 coding DNA: TGTGCCAGCAGCTCCGACAGGTGGAATGAAAAACTGTTTTTT.

The V gene is TRBV29-1, the J gene TRBJ1-1, with a possible D match to TRBD1 (5 bases). Per the germline V gene, CDR1 is SQVTM and CDR2 is ANQGSEA. V lost 6 bases, J lost 3 bases, and 11 bases lay in between. This CDR3 has 12 residues. Written as DNA, the CDR3 is TGCAGCGTAAAGGGAGGGGACACTGAAGCTTTCTTT. Protein product: CSVKGGDTEAFF.

This sequence joins TRBV6-7 and TRBJ2-5; 8 bases align to TRBD1. TRBV6-7 is recorded as an ORF, its role being uncertain. The CDR3 is made up of 14 amino acids. J was trimmed by 5 bases and V by 7 bases; bases with no gene match: 9. In DNA, the CDR3 is TGTGCCAGCAATAGTAGGACAGGGATCGAGACCCAGTACTTC. It encodes CASNSRTGIETQYF.

The V and J genes are TRBV29-1 and TRBJ1-3; D is unresolved. The CDR3 is 13 amino acids. V was pared by 4 bases and J by 0 bases, with 7 bases between. CDR1 is SQVTM and CDR2 is ANQGSEA in the germline V gene. CDR3 protein: CSVATNSGNTIYF. CDR3 bases: TGCAGCGTTGCAACCAACTCTGGAAACACCATATATTTT.

The V and J genes are TRBV5-1 and TRBJ2-2; 7 bases fit TRBD2. V shed 5 bases, J shed 0 bases, and the junction held 7 bases outside the gene matches. The CDR3 runs 16 residues. Per the germline V gene, CDR1 is SGHRS and CDR2 is YFSETQ. The CDR3 DNA is TGCGCCAGCAGTGTTGCGGGAGAGCCGAACACCGGGGAGCTGTTTTTT. It yields the protein CASSVAGEPNTGELFF.

V and J are TRBV5-1 and TRBJ1-4; D call uncertain. Germline loops: CDR1 SGHRS, CDR2 YFSETQ. V lost 4 bases and J 5 bases, leaving 15 bases between the germline ends. The CDR3 length is 15 residues. CDR3 region: CASSPDYLRNEKLFF. The CDR3 region has the DNA TGCGCCAGCAGCCCCGATTACCTCAGGAATGAAAAACTGTTTTTT.

The chain employs TRBV7-2 and TRBJ1-5; D unresolved. CDR3 length equals 15 residues. Per the germline V gene, CDR1 is SGHTA and CDR2 is FQGNSA. Trimming stripped 4 bases from V and 4 bases from J, with 14 bases between. The CDR3 coding sequence is TGTGCCAGCAGCTCCCCCGGGCGGATTAATCAGCCCCAGCATTTT. Residues: CASSSPGRINQPQHF. Full variable domain (outside the CDR3, taken from reference TRBV7-2 and TRBJ1-5): GAGVSQSPSNKVTEKGKDVELRCDPISGHTALYWYRQSLGQGLEFLIYFQGNSAPDKSGLPSDRFSAERTGGSVSTLTIQRTQQEDSAVYLCASSSPGRINQPQHFGDGTRLSIL.

This chain joins TRBV6-1 and TRBJ2-7, with TRBD2 matching 12 bases. Trimming removed 1 base from V and 7 bases from J; junction bases left unmatched: 11. The CDR3 spans 17 residues. Germline V gene sequence: CDR1 MNHNS, CDR2 SASEGT. The CDR3 DNA follows: TGTGCCAGCAGTGAAGTGGGTCTAGCGGGAGGGCGGGGGGAGCAGTACTTC. Translated: CASSEVGLAGGRGEQYF.

Turning to this clone: The same CDR3 also results from other DNA sequences found in this sample. The chain combines TRBV7-9 with TRBJ2-5; D is uncertain. The CDR3 loop spans 13 amino acids. CDR1 is SEHNR, CDR2 FQNEAQ, per germline (reference sequence). V was trimmed by 0 bases and J by 4 bases, leaving 6 bases between them. For the CDR3, the DNA is TGTGCCAGCAGCTTAGCCGGTGGAGAGACCCAGTACTTC. It specifies CASSLAGGETQYF.

In its sample, this clone was seen once. This chain links TRBV11-1 with TRBJ2-3; TRBD1 might be the D (5 bases). Germline loops: CDR1 SGHAT, CDR2 FQDESV (reference sequence). The CDR3 has 16 residues. Trimming took off 7 bases at V and 0 bases at J, with 17 bases between the two ends. The CDR3 is CASTPQGFSSTDTQYF. The CDR3 DNA follows: TGTGCCAGCACCCCTCAGGGATTCTCTAGCACAGATACGCAGTATTTT.

The chain recombines TRBV27 with TRBJ2-7; TRBD1 matches at 11 bases. This CDR3 contains 16 residues. Germline CDR1 reads MNHEY; CDR2 reads SMNVEV (reference sequence). The V and J ends lost 8 bases and 3 bases, in that order; junction bases with no gene match: 12. The CDR3 region is CASARNRDRGIYEQYF. CDR3 in DNA: TGTGCCAGCGCTCGGAACCGGGACAGGGGGATCTACGAGCAGTACTTC.

The table lists this clone with a count of one. CDR3 bases: TGCGCCAGCAGCTTAAATATCGGAAACACTGAAGCTTTCTTT. Its protein product is CASSLNIGNTEAFF. J is TRBJ1-1 and V is TRBV5-1; D gene unclear. Germline V gives CDR1 SGHRS, CDR2 YFSETQ. Between the trimmed V and J ends, which lost 2 bases and 2 bases, there was a span of 10 bases. CDR3 length equals 14 residues.

The chain employs TRBV18 and TRBJ1-1; 7 positions agree with TRBD1. V shed 6 bases, J shed 1 base, and the junction held 5 bases outside the gene matches. CDR1 is KGHSH and CDR2 is LQKENI in the germline V gene. This CDR3 region has 14 residues. The CDR3 protein is CASSDRARNTEAFF. The CDR3 DNA reads as TGTGCCAGCTCTGACAGGGCCAGGAACACTGAAGCTTTCTTT.

The chain combines TRBV4-1 with TRBJ2-7; 11 bases are a match to TRBD2. Trimming cost V 3 bases and J 3 bases; bases outside gene matches: 4. The CDR3 length is 15 residues. Germline CDR1 reads MGHRA; CDR2 reads YSYEKL. CDR3 in DNA: TGCGCCAGCAGCCAGGGGACTAGCGGACTCTACGAGCAGTACTTC. The encoded protein is CASSQGTSGLYEQYF.

The rearrangement links TRBV19 to TRBJ1-3; D unresolved. Germline-derived CDR1 and CDR2 are LNHDA and SQIVND (reference sequence). The CDR3 is 14 residues long. V lost 2 bases to trimming and J lost 7 bases, with 12 bases between them. The CDR3 loop is CASSISDMRNTIYF. DNA for the CDR3: TGTGCCAGTAGTATATCAGACATGCGGAACACCATATATTTT.

This chain joins TRBV5-1 and TRBJ2-7; 9 bases agree with TRBD1. Germline CDR1 and CDR2: SGHRS and YFSETQ. CDR3 size: 16 residues. J lost 3 bases, V lost 0 bases, and 7 bases had no gene match. CDR3 amino acids: CASSLVGGTGIYEQYF. The CDR3 region has the DNA TGCGCCAGCAGCTTGGTCGGCGGGACAGGGATCTACGAGCAGTACTTC.

Concerning this clone itself: This same CDR3 is encoded by further DNA sequences in the sample. This chain joins TRBV29-1 and TRBJ2-7, with no clear D. Per the germline V gene, CDR1 is SQVTM and CDR2 is ANQGSEA. The CDR3 covers 13 residues. V was pared by 4 bases and J by 0 bases, with 10 bases between. This CDR3 reads CSVGGRSSYEQYF. The CDR3 DNA reads as TGCAGCGTTGGAGGCAGGAGCTCCTACGAGCAGTACTTC.

V usage is TRBV5-1 and J usage is TRBJ2-1, with no clear D. Trimming stripped 4 bases from V and 0 bases from J, with 11 bases between. The CDR3 loop spans 15 amino acids. From germline, CDR1 is SGHRS and CDR2 YFSETQ. This chain's CDR3 is CASSLGWGSYNEQFF. In nucleotides, the CDR3 is TGCGCCAGCAGCCTCGGTTGGGGCTCCTACAATGAGCAGTTCTTC.

V is TRBV28 and J is TRBJ1-1; D is unresolved. V was clipped by 6 bases and J by 11 bases, with 25 bases between them. Germline-derived CDR1 and CDR2 are MDHEN and SYDVKM. The CDR3 consists of 15 residues. CDR3 bases: TGTGCCAGCAGCACCCCCGTCCCCGGCGTGGTGAGGGCTTTCTTT. Translating it yields CASSTPVPGVVRAFF.

In this sample, this clone turned up once. V gene TRBV19 combines with J gene TRBJ2-5; a weak D match, TRBD2 (7 bases). This CDR3 region has 16 residues. From germline, CDR1 is LNHDA and CDR2 SQIVND (reference sequence). Trimming shortened V by 5 bases and J by 4 bases, and 20 bases separated the two germline ends. CDR3 amino acids: CASSPAGAGEGETQYF. The CDR3 nucleotides are TGTGCCAGTAGTCCGGCGGGGGCAGGGGAGGGAGAGACCCAGTACTTC.